These T cell receptor beta chains were read from a single sample in a study of intratumoral heterogeneity in liver cancer. The method was immunoSEQ multiplex PCR; TCRdb's version includes in-frame clones alone and lacks a portion of them. The top ten clones hold approximately 14% of a sample with 6,000 to 8,500 clones, 50% to 60% of them seen once. Sequenced material: tumor tissue, taken before any cancer treatment. The source is a man in his sixties or seventies with hepatocellular carcinoma. CDR3s leave out the opening cysteine and the closing phenylalanine or tryptophan.

J,V,CDR3
TRBJ2-3,TRBV2,LGLAGMDTQY
TRBJ2-1,TRBV29-1,SVEAYGQQGFSYNEQF
TRBJ2-1,TRBV5-4,ASSLVGTGGDEQF
TRBJ2-3,TRBV6-5,ASRQGARADTQY
TRBJ2-7,TRBV12-3/TRBV12-4,ASSTTGYEQY
TRBJ2-5,TRBV27,ASSKIAGGGETQY
TRBJ1-3,TRBV30,AWAEGVPGNTIY
TRBJ2-6,TRBV19,ASSSGRISGANVLT
TRBJ2-7,TRBV5-4,ATSGGGGSYTEQY
TRBJ2-2,TRBV9,ASSVYAGELF
TRBJ1-4,TRBV9,ASSVDQGRTNEKLF
TRBJ1-5,TRBV5-4,ASSFGVTQPQH
TRBJ2-3,TRBV5-1,ASSLALAGQGSDTQY
TRBJ1-2,TRBV3-1/TRBV3-2,ASSQAWAAYGYT
TRBJ1-3,TRBV28,ASSPQPGNTIY
TRBJ2-7,TRBV30,AWSVRYEQY
TRBJ1-2,TRBV5-1,ASTPGQGAEGYT
TRBJ1-2,TRBV27,ASSRGAHTLNYGYT
TRBJ1-2,TRBV10-2,ASRPGHPNYGYT
TRBJ1-1,TRBV10-1,ASSGGQVNTEAF
TRBJ1-2,TRBV5-4,ASSFDRAYGYT
TRBJ2-7,TRBV2,ASSEQPGKYEQY
TRBJ1-2,TRBV28,ASSLGGIGYGYT
TRBJ1-2,TRBV28,ASSLSGEGNYGYT
TRBJ2-3,TRBV9,ASTLTSGGADTQY
TRBJ2-5,TRBV7-7,ASSLNPGVETQY
TRBJ1-2,TRBV27,ASSRTGTGVYGYT
TRBJ1-6,TRBV2,ASKMDIGDSPLH
TRBJ1-2,TRBV27,ASRGEGRYNYGYT
TRBJ1-5,TRBV6-5,ASSPLGPKGQPQH
TRBJ2-7,TRBV29-1,SAKPPGDFEQY
TRBJ1-1,TRBV7-2,ASSFLGANTEAF
TRBJ1-2,TRBV4-2,ASSQAEEAGATYT
TRBJ2-7,TRBV30,ARGGGGGEQY
TRBJ1-2,TRBV28,ASSSREGTFGYT
TRBJ2-3,TRBV18,ASSPFARAGRADTQY
TRBJ1-5,TRBV6-5,ASSFGPRQPQH
TRBJ1-2,TRBV7-9,ASREGQGDGYT
TRBJ1-1,TRBV7-8,ASSLGQGYSEAF
TRBJ2-1,TRBV7-3,ASSSAGTEQF
TRBJ2-5,TRBV6-2/TRBV6-3,ASSYSSPQETQY
TRBJ2-5,TRBV7-9,ASSLRARKETQY